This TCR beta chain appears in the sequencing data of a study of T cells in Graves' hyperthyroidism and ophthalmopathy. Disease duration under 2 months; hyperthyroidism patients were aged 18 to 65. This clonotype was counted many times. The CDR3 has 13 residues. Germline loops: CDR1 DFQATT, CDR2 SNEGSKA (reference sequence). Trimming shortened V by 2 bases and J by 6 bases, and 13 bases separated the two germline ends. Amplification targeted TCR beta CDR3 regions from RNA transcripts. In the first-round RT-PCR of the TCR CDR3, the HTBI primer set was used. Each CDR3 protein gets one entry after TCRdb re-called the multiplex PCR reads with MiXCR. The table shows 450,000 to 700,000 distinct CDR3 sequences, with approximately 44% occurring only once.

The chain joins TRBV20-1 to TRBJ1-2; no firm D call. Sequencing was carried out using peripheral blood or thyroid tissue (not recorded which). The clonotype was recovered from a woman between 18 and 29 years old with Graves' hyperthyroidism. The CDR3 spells CSARRTGKDGYTF. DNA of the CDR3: TGCAGTGCTAGACGAACTGGGAAGGATGGCTACACCTTC.